Presented here are 9 T cell receptor beta chains from one specimen sequenced in a study of CD8 T cells in Susac syndrome. The RNA input was roughly 0.45 to 1 ug, and it was reverse transcribed with random hexamers. From the immunoSEQ multiplex PCR reads, TCRdb called clonotypes with MiXCR, one entry per CDR3 protein. The sample carries some 140,000 distinct CDR3 sequences, 95% recorded once. Sequenced material: CD8+ T cells from PBMCs. These receptor sequences come from a human donor with Susac syndrome.

The chain uses TRBV9 and TRBJ1-1; 9 bases match TRBD1. The J segment lost 5 bases and the V segment lost 5 bases, leaving 1 base of the junction unmatched. Germline V CDR1 and CDR2: SGDLS, YYNGEE. CDR3 size: 12 residues. CDR3 sequence: CASRGQGTEAFF. CDR3 DNA: TGTGCCAGCAGGGGACAGGGAACTGAAGCTTTCTTT. The full variable domain, completed using reference TRBV9 and TRBJ1-1, is DSGVTQTPKHLITATGQRVTLRCSPRSGDLSVYWYQQSLDQGLQFLIQYYNGEERAKGNILERFSAQQFPDLHSELNLSSLELGDSALYFCASRGQGTEAFFGQGTRLTVV.

The chain couples TRBV2 to TRBJ2-7; D gene ambiguous. Germline CDR1 is SNHLY and CDR2 is FYNNEI. The CDR3 is 13 amino acids. The V end lost 10 bases, the J end lost 0 bases, and 13 bases lay between the germline ends. Written as DNA, the CDR3 is TGTGCCACAGACCACGGAAGCTCCTACGAGCAGTACTTC. It specifies CATDHGSSYEQYF.

The chain carries TRBV3-1 and TRBJ2-1; D is ambiguous. Trimming left V 1 base short and J 3 bases short, with 10 bases between. The CDR3 extends over 15 amino acids. The germline CDR1 and CDR2 sequences are LGHDT and YNNKEL (reference sequence). CDR3 sequence (DNA): TGTGCCAGCAGCCAAGGATTCTCCGGCTACAATGAGCAGTTCTTC. This sequence encodes CASSQGFSGYNEQFF.

The chain employs TRBV27 and TRBJ2-1; no definite D call. This CDR3 region has 13 residues. Germline loops: CDR1 MNHEY, CDR2 SMNVEV (reference sequence). The V gene lost 5 bases and the J gene lost 3 bases, with 8 bases spanning the gap. CDR3 loop: CASSLDDYNEQFF. DNA of the CDR3: TGTGCCAGCAGTCTGGATGACTACAATGAGCAGTTCTTC.

This sequence joins TRBV13 and TRBJ2-7, with TRBD2 as a possible D gene (5 bases). The V gene lost 5 bases and the J gene lost 4 bases, with 12 bases spanning the gap. CDR3 length: 13 amino acids. Germline V CDR1 and CDR2: PRHDT, FYEKMQ (reference sequence). The DNA for the CDR3 is TGTGCCAGCAGCCCTAAAGGGAGATACGAGCAGTACTTC. Its translation: CASSPKGRYEQYF.

The chain uses TRBV6-5 and TRBJ2-3; 7 bases line up with TRBD2. The V segment lost 2 bases and the J segment 5 bases; nucleotides outside the gene matches: 7. Germline V gene data show CDR1 as MNHEY and CDR2 as SVGAGI. The CDR3 has 15 amino acids. In DNA form, the CDR3 reads TGTGCCAGCAGTTACGGGCGGGAGCACCTAGATACGCAGTATTTT. Encoded protein: CASSYGREHLDTQYF.

The rearrangement joins TRBV29-1 to TRBJ2-5; possible D gene TRBD1, 5 bases. Trimming removed 7 bases from V and 3 bases from J, with 12 bases in between. The CDR3 is made up of 12 amino acids. Germline V gene data show CDR1 as SQVTM and CDR2 as ANQGSEA. The DNA for the CDR3 is TGCAGCGCTAACAGGAAGAAAGAGACCCAGTACTTC. This translates into CSANRKKETQYF.

V usage is TRBV12-3 or TRBV12-4 and J usage is TRBJ2-1, with 7 bases identical to TRBD2. With 6 bases clipped from V and 7 bases from J, the junction kept 12 bases outside the gene matches. The CDR3 is 15 amino acids. The DNA of the CDR3 is TGTGCCAGCAGCCTTGGGGAGGGTTTTGGGAATGAGCAGTTCTTC. Encoded protein: CASSLGEGFGNEQFF.

The chain employs TRBV12-3 or TRBV12-4 and TRBJ1-2, with D maybe TRBD1 (6 bases). The CDR3 length is 12 residues. With 3 bases removed from V and 7 bases from J, the gap between germline ends came to 9 bases. Written as DNA, the CDR3 is TGTGCCAGCAGTTTGGGGGGCCTTGGCTACACCTTC. It translates to CASSLGGLGYTF.